This TCR beta chain is from a study of T cell responses to AZD1222 COVID-19 vaccine. Study overall: Analyses pooled second doses at about 4 or about 12 weeks.

A remark on this clone: As yet, its antigen is unknown.

The assay was immunoSEQ multiplex PCR, and TCRdb's table has in-frame clones only and misses some. The data contain 59,000 or so clones, around 80% of them seen just once; the ten biggest clones take up 10%. CDR3 length equals 16 residues. Germline-derived CDR1 and CDR2 are SGHAT and FQNNGV. The V and J ends lost 4 bases and 7 bases respectively, with 17 bases between them. Study conclusions and caveats: White British people made up most donors, females outnumbered males, and clonal diversity was possibly underestimated. Among those given AZD1222, only six were seropositive at baseline.

The receptor was isolated from an adult in good health. V and J are TRBV11-2 and TRBJ1-6; the D gene is possibly TRBD1 (6 bases). The sample consisted of peripheral blood, taken on day 0 of AZD1222 vaccination. CDR3 protein: CASSYWDGGINSPLHF. The CDR3 DNA follows: TGTGCCAGCAGCTACTGGGACGGGGGCATAAATTCACCCCTCCACTTT. Using reference TRBV11-2 and TRBJ1-6 for the parts outside the CDR3, the full variable domain is EAGVAQSPRYKIIEKRQSVAFWCNPISGHATLYWYQQILGQGPKLLIQFQNNGVVDDSQLPKDRFSAERLKGVDSTLKIQPAKLEDSAVYLCASSYWDGGINSPLHFGNGTRLTVT.